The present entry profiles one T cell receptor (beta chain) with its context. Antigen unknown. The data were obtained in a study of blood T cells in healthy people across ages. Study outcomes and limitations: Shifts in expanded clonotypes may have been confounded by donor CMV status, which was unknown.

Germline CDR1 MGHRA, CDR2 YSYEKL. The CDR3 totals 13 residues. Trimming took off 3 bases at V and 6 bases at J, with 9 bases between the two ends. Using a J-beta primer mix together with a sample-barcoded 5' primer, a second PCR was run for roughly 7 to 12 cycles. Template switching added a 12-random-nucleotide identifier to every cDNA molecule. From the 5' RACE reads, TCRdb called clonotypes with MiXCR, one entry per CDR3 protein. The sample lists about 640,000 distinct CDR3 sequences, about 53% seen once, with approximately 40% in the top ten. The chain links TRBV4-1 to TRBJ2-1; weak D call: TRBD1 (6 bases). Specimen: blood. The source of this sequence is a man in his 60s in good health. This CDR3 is CASSQGAANEQFF. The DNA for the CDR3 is TGCGCCAGCAGCCAGGGGGCGGCCAATGAGCAGTTCTTC.